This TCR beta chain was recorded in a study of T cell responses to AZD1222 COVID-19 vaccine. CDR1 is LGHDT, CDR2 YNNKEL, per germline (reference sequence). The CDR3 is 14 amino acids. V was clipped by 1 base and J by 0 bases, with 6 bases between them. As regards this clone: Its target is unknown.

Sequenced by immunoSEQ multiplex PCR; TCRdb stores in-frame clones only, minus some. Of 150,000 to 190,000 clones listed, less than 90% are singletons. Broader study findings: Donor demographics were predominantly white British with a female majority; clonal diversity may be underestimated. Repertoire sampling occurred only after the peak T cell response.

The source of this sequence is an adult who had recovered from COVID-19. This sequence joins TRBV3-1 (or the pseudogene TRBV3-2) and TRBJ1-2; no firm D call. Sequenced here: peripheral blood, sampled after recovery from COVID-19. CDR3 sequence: CASSQAPANYGYTF. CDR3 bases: TGTGCCAGCAGCCAAGCCCCAGCTAACTATGGCTACACCTTC.